These 20 T cell receptor beta chains came from one sample sequenced in a study of cytomegalovirus exposure and HLA in healthy donors. The PCR contained 60 Vbeta and 13 Jbeta primers. Libraries were prepared by immunoSEQ multiplex PCR; TCRdb keeps only in-frame clonotypes and omits some of them. The profile shows approximately 150,000 clones, roughly 77% of them singletons. Sequenced: PBMCs. The receptors here all came from a man aged 18 to 30 in good health and CMV-seropositive.

In this sample, this clone turned up a few times. The V call is TRBV28, the J call TRBJ1-4; 7 bases fit TRBD1. The germline V gene has CDR1 MDHEN and CDR2 SYDVKM. The CDR3 contains 14 residues. The J segment lost 8 bases and the V segment lost 3 bases, leaving 6 bases of the junction unmatched. The CDR3: CASSLGTVIEKLFF. The CDR3 DNA sequence: TGTGCCAGCAGTTTGGGGACAGTTATAGAAAAACTGTTTTTT.

There are a few counts of this clone. CDR3 protein: CAWSLTLAPQETQYF. As DNA, the CDR3 is TGTGCCTGGAGCCTTACACTAGCTCCTCAAGAGACCCAGTACTTC. The V and J genes are TRBV30 and TRBJ2-5, with D possibly matching TRBD2 (6 bases). CDR1 and CDR2 from the germline V gene are GTSNPN and SVGIG (reference sequence). V lost 3 bases and J lost 2, with 16 bases in between. This CDR3 has 15 residues.

This clone was seen a single time. The rearrangement joins TRBV30 to TRBJ1-6; maybe TRBD1 (5 bases). Trimming stripped 2 bases from V and 10 bases from J, with 15 bases between. The germline CDR1 and CDR2 sequences are GTSNPN and SVGIG (reference sequence). There are 14 residues in the CDR3. The CDR3 DNA reads as TGTGCCTGGAGTCTCCCGGGGGTTTGGTCACCCCTCCACTTT. This gives the protein CAWSLPGVWSPLHF.

This clone has a handful of counts. The chain joins TRBV5-1 to TRBJ2-5; 10 bases are shared with TRBD2. CDR1 SGHRS and CDR2 YFSETQ come from the germline V gene. This CDR3 comprises 16 residues. J gave up 5 bases and V 4 bases, and 11 bases lay outside the gene matches. CDR3 in amino acids: CASSLQGAGGKETQYF. The CDR3 DNA reads as TGCGCCAGCAGCCTCCAAGGAGCGGGGGGGAAGGAGACCCAGTACTTC. The full variable domain, completed using reference TRBV5-1 and TRBJ2-5, is KAGVTQTPRYLIKTRGQQVTLSCSPISGHRSVSWYQQTPGQGLQFLFEYFSETQRNKGNFPGRFSGRQFSNSRSEMNVSTLELGDSALYLCASSLQGAGGKETQYFGPGTRLLVL.

V usage is TRBV7-9 and J usage is TRBJ2-7; TRBD1 matches at 8 bases. This CDR3 has 14 amino acids. Germline CDR1 SEHNR, CDR2 FQNEAQ (reference sequence). V trimming: 6 bases; J trimming: 2 bases; junction bases outside the gene matches: 6. Here the CDR3 DNA reads TGTGCCAGCAGTCCTACAGGGGGACCCTACGAGCAGTACGTC. Translating gives CASSPTGGPYEQYV.

The chain links TRBV14 to TRBJ2-1; 7 nucleotides line up with TRBD1. This CDR3 contains 16 residues. CDR1 and CDR2 (germline): SGHDN, FVKESK. The V segment lost 2 bases and the J segment 4 bases; nucleotides outside the gene matches: 8. In nucleotides, the CDR3 is TGTGCCAGCAGCCAATACAGGGACAGAGCTTACAATGAGCAGTTCTTC. As protein: CASSQYRDRAYNEQFF.

This clone has just a few counts. The rearrangement joins TRBV5-6 to TRBJ2-3, with TRBD1 matching over 10 bases. Germline V CDR1 and CDR2: SGHDT, YYEEEE. The CDR3 spans 15 residues. With V trimmed by 4 bases and J by 4 bases, 6 bases remained unmatched. CDR3: CASSPGTGEADTQYF. CDR3 bases: TGTGCCAGCAGCCCCGGGACAGGGGAAGCAGATACGCAGTATTTT. The variable domain in full, with the rest retrieved from reference TRBV5-6 and TRBJ2-3, is DAGVTQSPTHLIKTRGQQVTLRCSPKSGHDTVSWYQQALGQGPQFIFQYYEEEERQRGNFPDRFSGHQFPNYSSELNVNALLLGDSALYLCASSPGTGEADTQYFGPGTRLTVL.

The CDR3: CASSLFGPPRGAFF. The CDR3 bases are TGTGCCAGCAGCTTGTTTGGTCCCCCTAGGGGAGCTTTCTTT. The rearrangement joins TRBV5-6 to TRBJ1-1, with D possibly matching TRBD1 (5 bases). V was cut by 1 base and J by 10 bases, with 17 bases left in between. Germline values: CDR1 SGHDT, CDR2 YYEEEE. The CDR3 loop spans 14 amino acids.

V is TRBV25-1 and J is TRBJ2-2; 13 nucleotides align to TRBD2. The CDR3 has 17 amino acids. V gave up 6 bases and J gave up 0 bases; unmatched junction bases: 4. Germline CDR1 is MGHDK and CDR2 is SYGVNS. Here the CDR3 DNA reads TGTGCCAGCAGCCGACTAGCGGGGGGATCGAACACCGGGGAGCTGTTTTTT. Translated, it gives CASSRLAGGSNTGELFF.

The chain uses TRBV6-1 and TRBJ1-1; 8 positions match TRBD1. Germline V gene sequence: CDR1 MNHNS, CDR2 SASEGT. V shed 6 bases and J 6 bases; nucleotides not matched to a gene: 6. The length of the CDR3 is 13 residues. The CDR3 nucleotides read TGTGCCAGCAGCCAGACAGGGGCAGCTGAAGCTTTCTTT. This gives the protein CASSQTGAAEAFF.

V usage is TRBV7-8 and J usage is TRBJ2-4; 8 nucleotides align to TRBD1. Per germline, CDR1 SGHVS and CDR2 FQNEAQ. V gave up 6 bases and J gave up 6 bases; unmatched junction bases: 1. The CDR3 sequence is 12 residues long. CDR3: CASSTGGNIQYF. The CDR3 DNA sequence: TGTGCCAGCAGTACAGGGGGAAACATTCAGTACTTC.

The chain recombines TRBV6-6 with TRBJ1-1; D unresolved. The CDR3 loop spans 13 amino acids. V gave up 4 bases and J gave up 0 bases, with 6 bases separating them. Per the germline V gene, CDR1 is MNHNY and CDR2 is SVGAGI (reference sequence). CDR3 sequence: CASSSRVNTEAFF. In DNA form, the CDR3 reads TGTGCCAGCAGTTCCCGGGTGAACACTGAAGCTTTCTTT.

The chain links TRBV19 to TRBJ1-2; unclear D gene. The CDR3 extends over 16 amino acids. Germline-derived CDR1 and CDR2 are LNHDA and SQIVND (reference sequence). Trimming stripped 6 bases from V and 1 base from J, with 18 bases between. CDR3 residues: CASSEDWSRSNYGYTF. The CDR3 DNA is TGTGCCAGTAGCGAAGACTGGAGCAGAAGTAACTATGGCTACACCTTC. Drawing the rest from reference TRBV19 and TRBJ1-2, the complete variable domain is DGGITQSPKYLFRKEGQNVTLSCEQNLNHDAMYWYRQDPGQGLRLIYYSQIVNDFQKGDIAEGYSVSREKKESFPLTVTSAQKNPTAFYLCASSEDWSRSNYGYTFGSGTRLTVV.

The chain employs TRBV15 and TRBJ2-5; 8 nucleotides agree with TRBD2. With V trimmed by 0 bases and J by 5 bases, 8 bases remained unmatched. Per the germline V gene, CDR1 is LNHNV and CDR2 is YYDKDF (reference sequence). This CDR3 spans 16 amino acids. Here the CDR3 DNA reads TGTGCCACCAGCAGAGATTCAGGACTAGCTGGGGAGACCCAGTACTTC. This sequence encodes CATSRDSGLAGETQYF.

The rearrangement joins TRBV11-1 to TRBJ1-6; 9 nucleotides match TRBD1. The trim removed 5 bases at V and 7 bases at J, leaving 6 bases unmatched. The germline V gene has CDR1 SGHAT and CDR2 FQDESV (reference sequence). This CDR3 has 15 residues. The CDR3 spells CASSPGQGVNSPLHF. In DNA, the CDR3 is TGTGCCAGCAGCCCGGGACAGGGTGTGAATTCACCCCTCCACTTT.

This clone has a handful of counts. This chain links TRBV6-6 with TRBJ2-5; D is uncertain. Trimming removed 5 bases from V and 4 bases from J, with 11 bases in between. The CDR3 has 13 amino acids. Germline V CDR1 and CDR2: MNHNY, SVGAGI (reference sequence). This CDR3 is CASSNEVGETQYF. The CDR3 bases are TGTGCCAGCAGTAACGAGGTGGGAGAGACCCAGTACTTC.

The V and J genes are TRBV5-1 and TRBJ1-1, with D tentatively TRBD1 (6 bases). The CDR3 has 15 amino acids. V lost 2 bases and J 1 base, leaving 12 bases between the germline ends. Germline V gene data show CDR1 as SGHRS and CDR2 as YFSETQ. In DNA form, the CDR3 reads TGCGCCAGCAGCTTTAACCCAGGGGAGAACACTGAAGCTTTCTTT. Its translation: CASSFNPGENTEAFF.

This sequence joins TRBV23-1 and TRBJ1-1, with D uncertain. TRBV23-1 is sorted into the ORF group, with uncertain function. The CDR3 is 14 amino acids. V was pared by 4 bases and J by 0 bases, with 9 bases between. CDR3 sequence (DNA): TGCGCCAGCAGTCTGCAACATATGAACACTGAAGCTTTCTTT. The encoded protein is CASSLQHMNTEAFF.

The genes are TRBV9 and TRBJ2-2; TRBD1 matches at 8 bases. With V trimmed by 0 bases and J by 1 base, 14 bases remained unmatched. CDR1 is SGDLS and CDR2 is YYNGEE in the germline V gene. The CDR3 consists of 20 residues. CDR3 region: CASSVDIGQGRLGNTGELFF. The CDR3 nucleotides read TGTGCCAGCAGCGTAGATATTGGACAGGGCCGTCTGGGGAACACCGGGGAGCTGTTTTTT.

V gene TRBV2 combines with J gene TRBJ2-1, with D maybe TRBD2 (7 bases). Germline V gene sequence: CDR1 SNHLY, CDR2 FYNNEI. The CDR3 is made up of 14 amino acids. V was cut by 8 bases and J by 3 bases, with 14 bases left in between. CDR3 in amino acids: CASGRGGVYNEQFF. For the CDR3, the DNA is TGTGCCAGCGGGAGGGGGGGCGTCTACAATGAGCAGTTCTTC.